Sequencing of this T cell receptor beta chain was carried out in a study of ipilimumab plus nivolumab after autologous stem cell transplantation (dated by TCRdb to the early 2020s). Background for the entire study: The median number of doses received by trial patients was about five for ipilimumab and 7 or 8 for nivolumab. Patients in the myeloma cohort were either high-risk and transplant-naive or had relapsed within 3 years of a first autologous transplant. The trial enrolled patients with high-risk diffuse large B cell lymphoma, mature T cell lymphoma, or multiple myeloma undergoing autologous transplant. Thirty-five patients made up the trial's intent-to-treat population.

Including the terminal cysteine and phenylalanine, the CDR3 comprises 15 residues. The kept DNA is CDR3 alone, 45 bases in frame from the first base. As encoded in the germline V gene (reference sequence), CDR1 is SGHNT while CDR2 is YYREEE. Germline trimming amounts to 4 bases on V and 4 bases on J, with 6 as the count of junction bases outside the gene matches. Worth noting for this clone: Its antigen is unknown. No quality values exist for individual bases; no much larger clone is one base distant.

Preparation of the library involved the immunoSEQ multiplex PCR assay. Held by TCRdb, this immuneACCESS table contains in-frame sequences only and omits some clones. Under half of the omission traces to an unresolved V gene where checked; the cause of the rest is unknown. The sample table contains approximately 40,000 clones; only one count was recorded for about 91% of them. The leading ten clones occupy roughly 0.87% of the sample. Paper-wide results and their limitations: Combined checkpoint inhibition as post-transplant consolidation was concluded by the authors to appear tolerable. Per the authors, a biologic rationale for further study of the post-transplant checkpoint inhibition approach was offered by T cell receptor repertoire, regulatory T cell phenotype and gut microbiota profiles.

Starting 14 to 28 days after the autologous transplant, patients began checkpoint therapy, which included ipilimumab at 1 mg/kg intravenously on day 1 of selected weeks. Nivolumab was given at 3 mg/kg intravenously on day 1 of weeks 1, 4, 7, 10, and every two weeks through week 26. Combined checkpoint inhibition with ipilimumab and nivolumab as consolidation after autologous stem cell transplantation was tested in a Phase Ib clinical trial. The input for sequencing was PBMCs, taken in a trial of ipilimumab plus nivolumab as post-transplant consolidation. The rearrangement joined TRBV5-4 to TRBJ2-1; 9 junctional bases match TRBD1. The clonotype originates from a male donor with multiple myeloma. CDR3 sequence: CASSPTGGFYNEQFF. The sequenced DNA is TGTGCCAGCAGCCCGACAGGGGGGTTTTACAATGAGCAGTTCTTC.